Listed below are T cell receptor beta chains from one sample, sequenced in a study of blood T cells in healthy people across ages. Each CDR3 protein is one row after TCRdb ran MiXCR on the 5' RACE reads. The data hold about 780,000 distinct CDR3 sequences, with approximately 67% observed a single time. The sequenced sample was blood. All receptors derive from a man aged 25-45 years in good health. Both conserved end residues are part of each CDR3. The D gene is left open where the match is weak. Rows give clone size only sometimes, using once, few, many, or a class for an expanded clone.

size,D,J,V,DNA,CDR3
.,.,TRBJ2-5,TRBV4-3,TGCGCCAGCAGCCAAGCAGTGGGGGGCGAGACCCAGTACTTC,CASSQAVGGETQYF
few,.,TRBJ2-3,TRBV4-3,TGCGCCAGCATAGCTGGCAGGGGCACAGATACGCAGTATTTT,CASIAGRGTDTQYF
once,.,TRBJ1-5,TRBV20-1,TGCAGTCTGCCTTCAGCCCCCAATCAGCCCCAGCATTTT,CSLPSAPNQPQHF
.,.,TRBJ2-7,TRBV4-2,TGTGCCAGCAGCCAAGATCTGGGCTCCTACGAGCAGTACTTC,CASSQDLGSYEQYF
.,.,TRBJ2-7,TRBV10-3,TGTGCCATCAGCTCCGGGACCCCATCCTACGAGCAGTACTTC,CAISSGTPSYEQYF
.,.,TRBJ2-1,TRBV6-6,TGTGCCAGCAGTTACTCGACCCCCGGTTACAATGAGCAGTTCTTC,CASSYSTPGYNEQFF
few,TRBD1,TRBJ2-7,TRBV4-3,TGCGCCAGCAGCCAAGGGACAGGGGTGTACGAGCAGTACTTC,CASSQGTGVYEQYF
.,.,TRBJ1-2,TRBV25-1,TGTGCCAGCAGTGAGACACTGAGGGGCTACACCTTC,CASSETLRGYTF
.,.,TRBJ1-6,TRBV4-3,TGCGCCAGCAGCTACGCGGGAGGGCCGAGCTCCTATAATTCACCCCTCCACTTT,CASSYAGGPSSYNSPLHF
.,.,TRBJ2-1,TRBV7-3,TGTGCCAGCAGCTCGACACGCTACAATGAGCAGTTCTTC,CASSSTRYNEQFF
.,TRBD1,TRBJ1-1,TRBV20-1,TGCAGGGGGACAGGGGGCGGCACTGAAGCTTTCTTT,CRGTGGGTEAFF
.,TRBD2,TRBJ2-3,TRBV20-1,TGCACTGGACCAGCGGGGTTGTCATCAGATACGCAGTATTTT,CTGPAGLSSDTQYF
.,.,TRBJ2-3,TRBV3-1,TGTGCCAGCAGCCAAGATCTCAGCATCACAGATACGCAGTATTTT,CASSQDLSITDTQYF
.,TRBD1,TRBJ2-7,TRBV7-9,TGTGCCAGCAGCTGGGGACAGGGGGCCATATACGAGCAGTACTTC,CASSWGQGAIYEQYF
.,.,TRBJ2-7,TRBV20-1,TGCAGTGCTAGTTGGGCAGCAGTCGAGCAGTACTTC,CSASWAAVEQYF
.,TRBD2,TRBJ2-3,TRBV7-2,TGTGCCAGCAGCTTTCATCTAGCGGACCTCACAGATACGCAGTATTTT,CASSFHLADLTDTQYF
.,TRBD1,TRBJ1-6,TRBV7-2,TGTGCCAGCAACGGCAGGGGGCTTTCACCCCTCCACTTT,CASNGRGLSPLHF
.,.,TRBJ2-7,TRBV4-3,TGCGCCAGCAGCCCCCAACAGAGTCTCTACGAGCAGTACTTC,CASSPQQSLYEQYF
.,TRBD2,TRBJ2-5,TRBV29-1,TGCAGCGTTGAAGATAGCGGGGGGGCCGGTGAGACCCAGTACTTC,CSVEDSGGAGETQYF
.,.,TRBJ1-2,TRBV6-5,TGTGCCAGCAGTTACTCTACTGGATACGCCGTGAACTATGGCTACACCTTC,CASSYSTGYAVNYGYTF
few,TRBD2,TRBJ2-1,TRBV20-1,TGCAGTGCTAGAGCCGACGGGACTAGCGGCTACAATGAGCAGTTCTTC,CSARADGTSGYNEQFF
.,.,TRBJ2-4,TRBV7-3,TGTGCCAGCAGCAGCACCCGGACGACGGTGCAGTACTTC,CASSSTRTTVQYF
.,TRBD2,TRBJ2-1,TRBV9,TGTGCCAGCAGCGTAGGGGGGGGTGGGTCACACAATGAGCAGTTCTTC,CASSVGGGGSHNEQFF
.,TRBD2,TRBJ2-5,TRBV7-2,TGTGCCAGCAGCTTAGTTGCCACAGGGACTAGCGGGGAGCAGTACTTC,CASSLVATGTSGEQYF